This T cell receptor (beta chain) was captured by sequencing in a study of long-term antiretroviral therapy in people with HIV. Overall study findings and caveats: Diversity measured after ART increased yet remained under transplant donor controls. ART adherence, viral resistance and therapy changes were not recorded. Dominant in the repertoire at all time points were clones expanded before ART.

CDR3 length: 15 residues. The trim removed 3 bases at V and 4 bases at J, leaving 4 bases unmatched. Germline V CDR1 and CDR2: LNHDA, SQIVND (reference sequence). Running of the v3.0 immunoSEQ assay took place at survey level. The repertoire was sequenced with immunoSEQ multiplex PCR; TCRdb's copy has only in-frame clones and lacks some. The repertoire holds 17,000 or so clones, with 77% as singletons. As regards this clone: What it binds is unknown.

The rearrangement links TRBV19 to TRBJ1-5; the match to TRBD1 covers 9 bases. The sequenced sample was unsorted PBMCs, obtained less than 2.2 years before starting antiretroviral therapy. This clonotype was obtained from a man aged 30 to 39 with HIV. In nucleotides, the CDR3 is TGTGCCAGTAGTATGTGGGGGACAGGGAATCAGCCCCAGCATTTT. This encodes CASSMWGTGNQPQHF.